Below, one TCR beta chain is given with its context. Its target is not known. The source of the sample is a study of shared clonotypes between healthy human individuals. Study results and limitations: What limited the represented genetic and exposure-history diversity was the small number of donors.

Clones were sequenced by immunoSEQ multiplex PCR, and TCRdb holds only the in-frame ones, with some missing. This sample yields roughly 2,000,000 clones, of which roughly 95% are seen a single time; over 1.5% belongs to the top ten. The naive CD8 fraction comprised CD45RO-negative cells positively selected for CCR7 and excluded terminally differentiated effector memory CD45RA+ cells. The study drew its donors from healthy HIV-negative adults without recent acute infections or vaccinations. All the donors were Caucasian adults who lived in Nashville, Tennessee. The CDR3 length is 13 residues. Germline V CDR1 and CDR2: SGHTA, FQGTGA. The ends lost 5 bases at V and 5 bases at J; junction bases unmatched: 6.

Sequenced material: naive CD8+ T cells from PBMCs. The receptor was derived from a man in his late teens or twenties in good health. Some clones in this sample may be carry-over from other donors' samples. V gene TRBV7-3 combines with J gene TRBJ2-7; 7 bases align to TRBD1. The CDR3 DNA is TGTGCCAGCAGCGAAGACAGGGCCAACGAGCAGTACTTC. This sequence encodes CASSEDRANEQYF.